The clone carrying this TCR beta chain was counted ten times or more. The V and J ends lost 0 bases and 2 bases respectively, with 15 bases between them. Per germline, CDR1 SGDLS and CDR2 YYNGEE. The CDR3 covers 16 residues. One entry per CDR3 protein results from TCRdb running MiXCR on the 5' RACE reads. The table shows approximately 240,000 distinct CDR3 sequences, with roughly 4% occurring only once. These data are taken from a study of T cells after yellow fever vaccination. The receptor comes from a man aged 18 to 30 who received the YFV17D yellow fever vaccine. The source material was PBMCs, sampled 15 days after the yellow fever booster vaccination. V gene TRBV9 combines with J gene TRBJ2-7; D assignment may be TRBD1 or TRBD2 (6 bases each). CDR3 in DNA: TGTGCCAGCAGCGTAGGTAGGGGGGAACCTACCTACGAGCAGTACTTC. It yields the protein CASSVGRGEPTYEQYF.